This T cell receptor (beta chain) is drawn from a study of CD8 T cells in Susac syndrome. The CDR3 spans 14 residues. CDR1 is PRHDT, CDR2 FYEKMQ, per germline (reference sequence). V dropped 5 bases and J dropped 0 bases, with 10 bases sitting between them. The RNA input was roughly 0.45 to 1 ug, and it was reverse transcribed with random hexamers. TCRdb independently ran MiXCR on the immunoSEQ multiplex PCR reads; one entry per CDR3 protein. Among 200,000 or so distinct CDR3 sequences listed, 95% were seen once. The TCR was taken from a human donor with Susac syndrome. The sequenced sample was CD8+ T cells from PBMCs. The chain employs TRBV13 and TRBJ2-5, with D perhaps TRBD1 (6 bases). CDR3 in amino acids: CASSPGDNQETQYF. Written as DNA, the CDR3 is TGTGCCAGCAGCCCCGGGGACAACCAAGAGACCCAGTACTTC.